These 9 T cell receptor beta chains were sequenced from one sample in a study of control samples from healthy donors and cancer patients. The assay was immunoSEQ multiplex PCR, and TCRdb's table has in-frame clones only and misses some. The sample includes 170,000 or so clones, roughly 94% of them seen just once. The sample comprised blood. Receptors were obtained from a woman aged 18-30 years in good health.

In this sample, this clone turned up once. This rearrangement joins TRBV28 to TRBJ1-2; D perhaps matches TRBD1 (5 bases). Trimming shortened V by 7 bases and J by 4 bases, and 13 bases separated the two germline ends. Germline CDR1 is MDHEN and CDR2 is SYDVKM. This CDR3 region has 13 residues. CDR3 nucleotides: TGTGCCAGCACCCTCGGGACGGTCTATGGCTACACCTTC. This sequence encodes CASTLGTVYGYTF.

The chain combines TRBV24-1 with TRBJ1-1; possible D gene TRBD1, 5 bases. Trimming pared 1 base from V and 3 bases from J, leaving 14 bases between. Looked up from germline, CDR1 is KGHDR and CDR2 is SFDVKD. The CDR3 runs to 16 residues. CDR3 DNA: TGTGCCACCAGTGATTTCGACCCCGGGACGGACACTGAAGCTTTCTTT. This encodes CATSDFDPGTDTEAFF.

V gene TRBV6-5 combines with J gene TRBJ2-7; 9 bases align to TRBD1. CDR1 and CDR2 (germline): MNHEY, SVGAGI. Trimming cost V 6 bases and J 6 bases; bases outside gene matches: 9. This CDR3 is 14 amino acids long. The CDR3 is CASSYRDREREQYF. In DNA form, the CDR3 reads TGTGCCAGCAGCTATAGGGACAGGGAACGCGAGCAGTACTTC.

The chain employs TRBV12-3 or TRBV12-4 and TRBJ1-4, with D possibly being TRBD1 (5 bases). V lost 8 bases and J lost 8, with 15 bases in between. This CDR3 has 13 amino acids. The CDR3 DNA is TGTGCCAGCTCTAGGGCAGGGAGGGAAAAACTGTTTTTT. Protein product: CASSRAGREKLFF.

The chain couples TRBV5-8 to TRBJ1-5, with D hard to call. V lost 1 base and J lost 10, with 9 bases in between. From germline, CDR1 is SGHTS and CDR2 YDEGEE. This CDR3 has 12 amino acids. The CDR3 sequence is CASSLSGPPQHF. The CDR3 nucleotides are TGTGCCAGCAGCTTGAGCGGGCCCCCCCAGCATTTT. The full variable domain, completed using reference TRBV5-8 and TRBJ1-5, is EAGVTQSPTHLIKTRGQQATLRCSPISGHTSVYWYQQALGLGLQFLLWYDEGEERNRGNFPPRFSGRQFPNYSSELNVNALELEDSALYLCASSLSGPPQHFGDGTRLSIL.

The chain is built from TRBV9 and TRBJ1-2; D uncertain. The CDR3 consists of 16 residues. CDR1 is SGDLS, CDR2 YYNGEE, per germline. V shed 4 bases and J shed 5 bases, with 21 bases lying between them. CDR3 sequence reads: CASSPRLEPPIYGYTF. The CDR3 DNA reads as TGTGCCAGCAGCCCGAGACTAGAACCTCCTATTTATGGCTACACCTTC.

The chain links TRBV7-2 to TRBJ2-3; 7 nucleotides match TRBD1. Germline V CDR1 and CDR2: SGHTA, FQGNSA. With V trimmed by 6 bases and J by 2 bases, 8 bases remained unmatched. CDR3 length: 15 amino acids. The CDR3 DNA follows: TGTGCCAGCAGGTTACAGGGGATTAACACAGATACGCAGTATTTT. Protein product: CASRLQGINTDTQYF.

The rearrangement links TRBV20-1 to TRBJ2-1; maybe TRBD2 (5 bases). Per the germline V gene, CDR1 is DFQATT and CDR2 is SNEGSKA (reference sequence). The length of the CDR3 is 11 residues. V was pared by 4 bases and J by 8 bases, with 9 bases between. The CDR3 DNA sequence: TGCAGTGCTAAGTTCGGGGATGAGCAGTTCTTC. It specifies CSAKFGDEQFF.

This rearrangement joins TRBV2 to TRBJ1-2; the D is unclear. In germline, CDR1 is SNHLY, CDR2 FYNNEI. CDR3 length: 13 amino acids. Trimming left V 5 bases short and J 0 bases short, with 7 bases between. Written as DNA, the CDR3 is TGTGCCAGCAGTCTGACTGCTAACTATGGCTACACCTTC. As protein: CASSLTANYGYTF.